The rows below give T cell receptor beta chains drawn from one sample of a study of cytomegalovirus exposure and HLA in healthy donors. The protocol was immunoSEQ multiplex PCR, while the TCRdb copy is restricted to in-frame clones and leaves out a portion. The table shows around 220,000 clones, with approximately 83% occurring only once. The sequenced sample was PBMCs. All receptors derive from a woman aged 25 to 45 in good health and CMV-seropositive. The CDR3 runs from the conserved cysteine through the conserved F or W. A D gene is named only where the DNA matches it firmly. For some rows the clone size is stated as once, few or many, or as a class when expanded; others skip it.

size: -; J: TRBJ1-1; length: 12; V: TRBV29-1; D: -; DNA: TGCAGCGTTCGGGCAGGGAACACTGAAGCTTTCTTT; CDR3: CSVRAGNTEAFF
size: -; J: TRBJ2-7; length: 14; V: TRBV6-1; D: -; DNA: TGTGCCAGCAGCCATAGGTCTAGCTCCTACGAGCAGTACTTC; CDR3: CASSHRSSSYEQYF
size: few; J: TRBJ1-1; length: 12; V: TRBV29-1; D: -; DNA: TGCAGCGTGGGGACCGTGAACACTGAAGCTTTCTTT; CDR3: CSVGTVNTEAFF
size: -; J: TRBJ2-7; length: 13; V: TRBV12-5; D: -; DNA: TGTGCTAGTGGGGGTGGGGGCCCCTACGAGCAGTACTTC; CDR3: CASGGGGPYEQYF
size: -; J: TRBJ2-5; length: 15; V: TRBV29-1; D: TRBD2; DNA: TGCAGCGTTGGCTTAGCGGGAGGGCCGGGAGAGACCCAGTACTTC; CDR3: CSVGLAGGPGETQYF
size: -; J: TRBJ1-2; length: 13; V: TRBV29-1; D: -; DNA: TGCAGCGTTGGCATGGCGGGGCGGGAAGGCTACACCTTC; CDR3: CSVGMAGREGYTF
size: -; J: TRBJ1-1; length: 14; V: TRBV6-1; D: -; DNA: TGTGCCAGCATGCAGGGGACTGACCCGGGCGAAGCTTTCTTT; CDR3: CASMQGTDPGEAFF
size: -; J: TRBJ1-2; length: 15; V: TRBV15; D: TRBD1; DNA: TGTGCCACCAGCCCAATAGACAGGGAAGGTTATGGCTACACCTTC; CDR3: CATSPIDREGYGYTF
size: -; J: TRBJ2-1; length: 10; V: TRBV30; D: -; DNA: TGTGCCTCGGGACTTGGGGAGCAGTTCTTC; CDR3: CASGLGEQFF
size: -; J: TRBJ2-7; length: 14; V: TRBV5-1; D: -; DNA: TGCGCCAGCAGCTTGAGAGGGGTCGATGGCGAGCAGTACTTC; CDR3: CASSLRGVDGEQYF
size: -; J: TRBJ2-7; length: 17; V: TRBV4-3; D: TRBD1; DNA: TGCGCCAGCAGCCCAGTCCAGGGGGACAGGGGACCTTACGAGCAGTACTTC; CDR3: CASSPVQGDRGPYEQYF
size: -; J: TRBJ1-2; length: 15; V: TRBV30; D: TRBD1; DNA: TGTGCCTGGAGTTTATTCCGGGACAGTTATTCGGGCTACACCTTC; CDR3: CAWSLFRDSYSGYTF